The text below deals with one T cell receptor (beta chain). In the naive CD8 group, cells lacked CD45RO and were positively selected for CCR7, so terminally differentiated effector memory CD45RA+ cells were left out. The source of the sample is a study of shared clonotypes between healthy human individuals. This CDR3 region has 13 residues. Trimming cost V 5 bases and J 2 bases, with 10 bases left between them. Germline V gene lookup returns CDR1 SGHDT and CDR2 YYEEEE. Here immunoSEQ multiplex PCR was the method, and the copy in TCRdb shows in-frame clones only, minus some. The sample yields about 2.1 million clones, over 85% seen once.

The specimen was naive CD8+ T cells from PBMCs. The chain uses TRBV5-6 and TRBJ1-2; no reliable D call. The sequence came from a man aged 18 to 30 in good health. Some clones in this sample may be carry-over from other donors' samples. For the CDR3, the DNA is TGTGCCAGCAGTTATACAGAGAACTATGGCTACACCTTC. This sequence encodes CASSYTENYGYTF.